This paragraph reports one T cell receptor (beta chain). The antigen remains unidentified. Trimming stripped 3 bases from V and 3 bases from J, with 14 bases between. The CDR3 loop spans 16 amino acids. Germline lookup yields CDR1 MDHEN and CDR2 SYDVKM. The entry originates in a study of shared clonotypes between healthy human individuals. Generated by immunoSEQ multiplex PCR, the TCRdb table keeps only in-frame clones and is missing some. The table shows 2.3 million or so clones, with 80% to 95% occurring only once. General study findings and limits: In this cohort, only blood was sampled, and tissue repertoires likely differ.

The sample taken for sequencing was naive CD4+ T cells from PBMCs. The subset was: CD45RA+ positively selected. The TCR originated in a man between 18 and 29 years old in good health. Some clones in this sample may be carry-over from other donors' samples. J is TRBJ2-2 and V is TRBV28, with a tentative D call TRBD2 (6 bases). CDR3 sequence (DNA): TGTGCCAGCAGTTTCATCCCCGGAGGGTACACCGGGGAGCTGTTTTTT. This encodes CASSFIPGGYTGELFF.